This T cell receptor (beta chain) was documented in a study of response to subunit inactivated influenza vaccine. V was cut by 7 bases and J by 0 bases, with 12 bases left in between. The V gene's germline CDR1 is MNHEY and CDR2 SVGEGT. The CDR3 sequence is 14 residues long. Points from the study as a whole: The authors suggested that every seasonal influenza vaccination recruits few new T cells.

TCRdb called the RT-PCR reads again in MiXCR, with one record for every CDR3 protein. The data hold approximately 160,000 distinct CDR3 sequences, with about 11% observed a single time. This clonotype was detected many times. Its specificity is not known. The chain carries TRBV6-2 or TRBV6-3 and TRBJ1-2; no clear D gene. The material was CD8+ T cells sorted from PBMCs, obtained roughly 24 months after vaccination. This TCR was sampled from a man aged 45-69 years who received an inactivated influenza vaccine. CDR3 bases: TGTGCCAGCACAGCGGGAGCATCTAACTATGGCTACACCTTC. It codes for CASTAGASNYGYTF.